These 27 T cell receptor beta chains were sequenced from one sample in a study of cytomegalovirus exposure and HLA in healthy donors. The PCR used 60 Vbeta and 13 Jbeta primers. Sequencing was performed with immunoSEQ multiplex PCR; in TCRdb, only in-frame clones are kept and a portion is missing. This table has 150,000 to 200,000 clones, approximately 80% appearing once. Input material: PBMCs. These receptors all stem from a young woman in good health and CMV-seronegative.

The V call is TRBV11-1, the J call TRBJ2-5; 7 nucleotides match TRBD2. CDR3 length: 14 amino acids. Germline trimming cut 6 bases from V and 3 bases from J; bases unmatched to any gene: 7. Germline CDR1 and CDR2: SGHAT and FQDESV (reference sequence). DNA for the CDR3: TGTGCCAGCAGGATTGGGCTAGCGGAAGAGACCCAGTACTTC. Translated, it gives CASRIGLAEETQYF.

This clone was seen a handful of times. The chain couples TRBV4-1 to TRBJ2-7, with a weak D call TRBD1 (6 bases). Germline V lookup: CDR1 MGHRA, CDR2 YSYEKL. V was clipped by 4 bases and J by 6 bases, with 22 bases between them. The CDR3 spans 16 residues. In DNA, the CDR3 is TGCGCCAGCAGCCCAGTACTCAGGGGACGGGTCGGCGAGCAGTACTTC. It yields the protein CASSPVLRGRVGEQYF.

The rearrangement uses TRBV7-6 and TRBJ2-7, with TRBD2 matching 10 bases. The germline gives CDR1 SGHVS, CDR2 FNYEAQ. This CDR3 is built from 14 residues. V lost 2 bases to trimming and J lost 7 bases; unmatched junction nucleotides: 5. This CDR3 reads CASSLIAGGWEQYF. The CDR3 DNA sequence: TGTGCCAGCAGCTTAATAGCGGGAGGCTGGGAGCAGTACTTC.

This chain connects TRBV27 to TRBJ2-2; 8 bases are a match to TRBD2. CDR3 length equals 14 residues. The ends lost 7 bases at V and 8 bases at J; junction bases unmatched: 9. The V gene's germline CDR1 is MNHEY and CDR2 SMNVEV (reference sequence). Here the CDR3 DNA reads TGTGCCAGCAAAAAAGCGGGAGTTTTAGGGGAGCTGTTTTTT. Protein product: CASKKAGVLGELFF.

The genes are TRBV2 and TRBJ2-1; 16 bases fit TRBD2. V lost 6 bases to trimming and J lost 0 bases; unmatched junction nucleotides: 5. The germline V gene has CDR1 SNHLY and CDR2 FYNNEI. This CDR3 has 18 residues. The CDR3 is CASSGTSGRARSYNEQFF. The CDR3 coding sequence is TGTGCCAGCAGCGGGACTAGCGGGAGGGCCCGCTCCTACAATGAGCAGTTCTTC.

The chain couples TRBV18 to TRBJ2-1; 11 bases fit TRBD1. From germline, CDR1 is KGHSH and CDR2 LQKENI. This CDR3 region has 16 residues. With 2 bases clipped from V and 3 bases from J, the junction kept 3 bases outside the gene matches. CDR3 nucleotides: TGTGCCAGCTCACCATCCGGGACAGGGGGCTACAATGAGCAGTTCTTC. It specifies CASSPSGTGGYNEQFF.

The gene calls are TRBV5-1 and TRBJ2-1; D is unclear. This CDR3 has 15 amino acids. Germline V gene sequence: CDR1 SGHRS, CDR2 YFSETQ. V was clipped by 2 bases and J by 0 bases, with 9 bases between them. The CDR3 sequence is CASSFVSNSYNEQFF. In nucleotides, the CDR3 is TGCGCCAGCAGCTTTGTCTCTAACTCCTACAATGAGCAGTTCTTC.

The V call is TRBV11-3, the J call TRBJ2-7; 7 nucleotides align to TRBD1. CDR3 length equals 17 residues. The germline V gene has CDR1 SGHNT and CDR2 YENEEA. Trimming took 5 bases from V and 0 from J; bases not matched to a gene: 13. The CDR3 region is CASSPPWDSQYSYEQYF. Written as DNA, the CDR3 is TGTGCCAGCAGCCCACCCTGGGACAGCCAATACTCCTACGAGCAGTACTTC.

V is TRBV4-1 and J is TRBJ2-1, with 8 bases fitting TRBD2. This CDR3 has 16 residues. Germline V gene data show CDR1 as MGHRA and CDR2 as YSYEKL. V lost 2 bases to trimming and J lost 6 bases; unmatched junction nucleotides: 9. The CDR3 reads CASSQFVTGGSNEQFF. CDR3 coding DNA: TGCGCCAGCAGCCAATTTGTTACGGGAGGGAGCAATGAGCAGTTCTTC.

The V and J genes are TRBV29-1 and TRBJ1-2, with D unresolved. The CDR3 covers 12 residues. Trimming took 2 bases from V and 8 from J, leaving 12 bases between them. CDR1 and CDR2 (germline): SQVTM, ANQGSEA. The DNA of the CDR3 is TGCAGCGTTGAAACGGCCAGAGGAGGCTACACCTTC. Protein: CSVETARGGYTF.

This clone was seen just once. The V and J genes are TRBV5-4 and TRBJ2-1; TRBD2 agrees at 12 bases. V was pared by 4 bases and J by 3 bases, with 5 bases of the junction left unmatched. The CDR3 runs 16 residues. Looked up from germline, CDR1 is SGHNT and CDR2 is YYREEE (reference sequence). The CDR3, as DNA: TGTGCCAGCAGCCGACTAGCGGGAGAAGGCTACAATGAGCAGTTCTTC. This translates into CASSRLAGEGYNEQFF.

This clone was observed a single time. The V call is TRBV9, the J call TRBJ2-3; D unresolved. Germline V gene data show CDR1 as SGDLS and CDR2 as YYNGEE. The CDR3 loop spans 14 amino acids. V lost 2 bases and J lost 1, with 8 bases in between. The CDR3 sequence: CASSVLYGTDTQYF. The DNA of the CDR3 is TGTGCCAGCAGCGTTTTGTATGGCACAGATACGCAGTATTTT.

The V gene is TRBV5-6, the J gene TRBJ2-1; TRBD2 matches at 16 bases. The V and J ends lost 4 bases and 4 bases, in that order; junction bases with no gene match: 5. Germline values: CDR1 SGHDT, CDR2 YYEEEE. The CDR3 length is 17 residues. CDR3 in DNA: TGTGCCAGCAGCCCGGGACTAGCGGGAGGGCCTTACAATGAGCAGTTCTTC. Protein sequence: CASSPGLAGGPYNEQFF. Supplemented by reference TRBV5-6 and TRBJ2-1, the full variable domain reads DAGVTQSPTHLIKTRGQQVTLRCSPKSGHDTVSWYQQALGQGPQFIFQYYEEEERQRGNFPDRFSGHQFPNYSSELNVNALLLGDSALYLCASSPGLAGGPYNEQFFGPGTRLTVL.

J is TRBJ2-1 and V is TRBV5-1; tentative D call: TRBD1 (6 bases). The germline V and J ends were trimmed by 0 bases and 12 bases, with 7 bases remaining between them. This CDR3 spans 11 amino acids. The germline V gene has CDR1 SGHRS and CDR2 YFSETQ. The CDR3 is CASSLAGAQFF. Written as DNA, the CDR3 is TGCGCCAGCAGCTTGGCAGGGGCGCAGTTCTTC. The full variable domain, its missing parts supplied by reference TRBV5-1 and TRBJ2-1, is KAGVTQTPRYLIKTRGQQVTLSCSPISGHRSVSWYQQTPGQGLQFLFEYFSETQRNKGNFPGRFSGRQFSNSRSEMNVSTLELGDSALYLCASSLAGAQFFGPGTRLTVL.

This clone came up once. The chain combines TRBV4-3 with TRBJ2-7, with TRBD2 identical over 11 bases. Per germline, CDR1 LGHNA and CDR2 YSLEER. This CDR3 has 15 residues. J gave up 3 bases and V 2 bases, and 3 bases lay outside the gene matches. CDR3 in amino acids: CASSQSLAGVYEQYF. For the CDR3, the DNA is TGCGCCAGCAGCCAATCACTAGCGGGAGTCTACGAGCAGTACTTC.

This clone occurred once. The chain uses TRBV4-2 and TRBJ2-1; 9 nucleotides line up with TRBD2. This CDR3 is built from 17 residues. In germline, CDR1 is LGHNA, CDR2 YNFKEQ. The V segment lost 1 base and the J segment 0 bases; nucleotides outside the gene matches: 4. The CDR3: CASSQVLAGSSYNEQFF. The CDR3 bases are TGTGCCAGCAGCCAAGTGCTAGCGGGAAGCTCCTACAATGAGCAGTTCTTC.

V and J are TRBV28 and TRBJ2-7; 7 bases are a match to TRBD2. This CDR3 spans 13 amino acids. CDR1 is MDHEN and CDR2 is SYDVKM in the germline V gene. The V and J ends lost 4 bases and 3 bases, in that order; junction bases with no gene match: 3. CDR3 sequence: CASSSGGSYEQYF. As DNA, the CDR3 is TGTGCCAGCAGTTCGGGGGGTAGCTACGAGCAGTACTTC. The whole variable domain, remainder taken from reference TRBV28 and TRBJ2-7, is DVKVTQSSRYLVKRTGEKVFLECVQDMDHENMFWYRQDPGLGLRLIYFSYDVKMKEKGDIPEGYSVSREKKERFSLILESASTNQTSMYLCASSSGGSYEQYFGPGTRLTVT.

The chain links TRBV30 to TRBJ2-5; 13 nucleotides agree with TRBD2. Germline lookup yields CDR1 GTSNPN and CDR2 SVGIG (reference sequence). V gave up 0 bases and J gave up 5 bases; unmatched junction bases: 9. The CDR3 is 17 amino acids. The CDR3 nucleotides read TGTGCCTGGAGTGTAAAACTAGCGGGAGGGCCTCGGGAGACCCAGTACTTC. Its protein is CAWSVKLAGGPRETQYF.

V and J are TRBV5-6 and TRBJ2-1; D might be TRBD1 (6 bases). Germline V gene lookup returns CDR1 SGHDT and CDR2 YYEEEE. V gave up 5 bases and J gave up 5 bases, with 14 bases separating them. CDR3 length: 14 amino acids. The CDR3 protein is CASSPQGRNNEQFF. The CDR3 nucleotides read TGTGCCAGCAGTCCCCAGGGGCGGAACAATGAGCAGTTCTTC.

This rearrangement joins TRBV5-4 to TRBJ2-1; 7 positions agree with TRBD2. J gave up 8 bases and V 3 bases, and 14 bases lay outside the gene matches. The CDR3 spans 16 residues. Germline assignment: CDR1 SGHNT and CDR2 YYREEE (reference sequence). The CDR3 DNA sequence: TGTGCCAGCAGCTCGTTTTCGGCTAGCGGAGGGGATGAGCAGTTCTTC. Translating gives CASSSFSASGGDEQFF.

The V gene is TRBV2, the J gene TRBJ2-3; 13 bases fit TRBD2. There are 20 residues in the CDR3. CDR1 is SNHLY and CDR2 is FYNNEI in the germline V gene. J gave up 0 bases and V 4 bases, and 13 bases lay outside the gene matches. DNA for the CDR3: TGTGCCAGCAGTGGGGGAAGACTAGCGGGAGGAATTTCTAGCACAGATACGCAGTATTTT. Its protein is CASSGGRLAGGISSTDTQYF.

The J gene is TRBJ2-3, the V gene TRBV19; D perhaps matches TRBD2 (6 bases). This CDR3 is 15 amino acids long. V lost 6 bases, J lost 3 bases, and 16 bases lay in between. Germline CDR1 reads LNHDA; CDR2 reads SQIVND (reference sequence). The CDR3 region is CASSPRGYETDTQYF. The CDR3 bases are TGTGCCAGTAGCCCCCGGGGGTATGAGACAGATACGCAGTATTTT.

This clone was observed a few times. The chain is built from TRBV6-1 and TRBJ2-3, with 10 nucleotides matching TRBD1. Trimming cost V 3 bases and J 4 bases; bases outside gene matches: 7. The CDR3 is 16 residues long. CDR1 is MNHNS, CDR2 SASEGT, per germline. This chain's CDR3 is CASSDPTGGAADTQYF. The CDR3 region has the DNA TGTGCCAGCAGTGATCCGACAGGGGGCGCCGCAGATACGCAGTATTTT.

This sequence joins TRBV14 and TRBJ1-1; D not certain. CDR3 length: 13 amino acids. CDR1 is SGHDN, CDR2 FVKESK, per germline. Trimming took 1 base from V and 1 from J, leaving 4 bases between them. The CDR3, as DNA: TGTGCCAGCAGCCAAGTCCGGAACACTGAAGCTTTCTTT. Residues: CASSQVRNTEAFF.

The CDR3 is CASSNGLAALYEQYF. The CDR3 nucleotides read TGTGCCAGCAGCAACGGACTAGCGGCGCTCTACGAGCAGTACTTC. The chain couples TRBV28 to TRBJ2-7; TRBD2 matches 10 bases. V gave up 6 bases and J gave up 3 bases; unmatched junction bases: 8. The CDR3 is 15 residues long. CDR1 is MDHEN and CDR2 is SYDVKM in the germline V gene.

V is TRBV27 and J is TRBJ1-2; 9 nucleotides agree with TRBD1. J was trimmed by 3 bases and V by 3 bases; bases with no gene match: 8. This CDR3 region has 16 residues. Germline CDR1 reads MNHEY; CDR2 reads SMNVEV (reference sequence). The CDR3 DNA is TGTGCCAGCAGTTTGGGACAGGGAAGGGACTACTATGGCTACACCTTC. Amino acid sequence: CASSLGQGRDYYGYTF.

The chain uses TRBV5-1 and TRBJ2-3; the match to TRBD2 covers 8 bases. The CDR3 is made up of 14 amino acids. Germline trimming cut 5 bases from V and 2 bases from J; bases unmatched to any gene: 4. The germline V gene has CDR1 SGHRS and CDR2 YFSETQ. In nucleotides, the CDR3 is TGCGCCAGCAGGAGCGGGAGCTACACAGATACGCAGTATTTT. Translated, it gives CASRSGSYTDTQYF.